This TCR beta chain comes out of a study of response to subunit inactivated influenza vaccine. About this clonotype itself: The antigen remains unidentified.

TCRdb reanalysed the RT-PCR reads using MiXCR and keeps one entry per CDR3 protein. The table has hundreds of thousands of distinct CDR3 sequences, 16% seen once; the top ten hold 3% to 3.5%. The study's findings and limits: Authors suggested seasonal influenza vaccinations each recruit few new T cells.

The CDR3 length is 14 residues. The J gene is TRBJ1-1, the V gene TRBV21-1; TRBD1 was called by the table and not checked on the DNA. TRBV21-1 is a pseudogene segment. This specimen was CD4+ T cells sorted from PBMCs, taken approximately 25 months after vaccination. This sequence originates from a man between 50 and 75 years old who received an inactivated influenza vaccine. The CDR3 is CASSDRDKNTEAFF. Here the CDR3 DNA reads TGTGCCAGCAGCGACCGGGACAAGAACACTGAAGCTTTCTTT.